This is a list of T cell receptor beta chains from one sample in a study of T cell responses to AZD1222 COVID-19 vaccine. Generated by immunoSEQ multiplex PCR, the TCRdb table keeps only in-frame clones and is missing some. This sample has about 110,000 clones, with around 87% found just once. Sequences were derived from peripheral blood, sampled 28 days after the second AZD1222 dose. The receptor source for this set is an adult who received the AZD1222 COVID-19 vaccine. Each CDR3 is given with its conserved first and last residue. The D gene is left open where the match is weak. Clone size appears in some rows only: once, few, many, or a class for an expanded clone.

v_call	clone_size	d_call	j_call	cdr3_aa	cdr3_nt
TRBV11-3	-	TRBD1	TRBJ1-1	CASSPGTGDSNTEAFF	TGTGCCAGCAGCCCCGGGACAGGGGACAGCAACACTGAAGCTTTCTTT
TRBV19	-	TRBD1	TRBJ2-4	CASRDRGIQYF	TGTGCCAGTAGGGACAGGGGGATTCAGTACTTC
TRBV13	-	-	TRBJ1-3	CASSLGPVSGNTIYF	TGTGCCAGCAGCTTAGGCCCTGTCTCTGGAAACACCATATATTTT
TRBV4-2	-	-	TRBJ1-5	CASSQAGNNQPQHF	TGTGCCAGCAGCCAAGCAGGGAACAATCAGCCCCAGCATTTT
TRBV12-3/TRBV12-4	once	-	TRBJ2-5	CASTTGETQYF	TGTGCCAGCACGACAGGAGAGACCCAGTACTTC
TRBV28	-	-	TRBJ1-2	CASSHRENFYGYTF	TGTGCCAGCAGTCACAGGGAAAACTTCTATGGCTACACCTTC
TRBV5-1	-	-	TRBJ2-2	CASSSQTRFDTGELFF	TGCGCCAGCAGCTCGCAAACTAGATTTGACACCGGGGAGCTGTTTTTT
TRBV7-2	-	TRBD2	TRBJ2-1	CASSSRGGGGDEQFF	TGTGCCAGCAGCTCCCGGGGGGGAGGTGGGGATGAGCAGTTCTTC
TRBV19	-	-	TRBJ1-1	CASSIAQGRKNTEAFF	TGTGCCAGTAGTATAGCACAGGGCAGAAAGAACACTGAAGCTTTCTTT
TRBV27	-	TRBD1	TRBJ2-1	CASSPNGQVGYNEQFF	TGTGCCAGCAGCCCAAATGGACAGGTAGGCTACAATGAGCAGTTCTTC
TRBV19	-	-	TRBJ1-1	CASSMWKGTEAFF	TGTGCCAGTAGTATGTGGAAGGGCACTGAAGCTTTCTTT
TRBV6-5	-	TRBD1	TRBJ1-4	CASRGTATNEKLFF	TGTGCCAGCAGGGGGACAGCAACTAATGAAAAACTGTTTTTT
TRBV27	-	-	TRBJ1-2	CASSLRQEDGYTF	TGTGCCAGCAGTTTAAGACAGGAGGACGGCTACACCTTC
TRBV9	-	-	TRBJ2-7	CASDPGGNSYYEQYF	TGTGCCAGCGATCCAGGCGGGAACAGCTACTACGAGCAGTACTTC
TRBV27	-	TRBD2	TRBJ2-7	CASSLRDGLAQDSKHEQYF	TGTGCCAGCAGTTTGCGCGATGGACTAGCCCAAGATAGTAAGCACGAGCAGTACTTC
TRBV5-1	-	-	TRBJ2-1	CASRGVSGWQFF	TGCGCCAGCAGGGGAGTTAGCGGTTGGCAGTTCTTC
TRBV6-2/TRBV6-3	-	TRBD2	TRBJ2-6	CASSPRSGGASGANVLTF	TGTGCCAGCAGCCCTAGAAGCGGGGGGGCCTCTGGGGCCAACGTCCTGACTTTC
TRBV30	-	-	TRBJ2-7	CAWDQGSSSYEQYF	TGTGCCTGGGACCAGGGGAGTAGTTCGTACGAGCAGTACTTC
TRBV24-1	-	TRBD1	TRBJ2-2	CATSDFKDRANTGELFF	TGTGCCACCAGTGATTTTAAAGACAGGGCGAACACCGGGGAGCTGTTTTTT
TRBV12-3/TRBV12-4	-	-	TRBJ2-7	CASSQLDYEQYF	TGTGCCAGCAGTCAGCTGGACTACGAGCAGTACTTC
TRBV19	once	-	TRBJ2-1	CASSIQSRDEQFF	TGTGCCAGTAGTATCCAGTCTCGGGATGAGCAGTTCTTC
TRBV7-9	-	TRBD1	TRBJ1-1	CASSLGTLWDRDTEAFF	TGTGCCAGCAGCTTAGGGACGCTTTGGGACAGGGACACTGAAGCTTTCTTT
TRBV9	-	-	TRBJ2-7	CASSVGLSGSYEQYF	TGTGCCAGCAGCGTAGGTCTAAGCGGCTCCTACGAGCAGTACTTC
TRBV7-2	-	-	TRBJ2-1	CASSFPGVEQFF	TGTGCCAGCAGCTTCCCCGGGGTCGAGCAGTTCTTC
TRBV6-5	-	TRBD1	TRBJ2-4	CASSNPGTGSNIQYF	TGTGCCAGCAGTAACCCCGGGACAGGTAGCAACATTCAGTACTTC
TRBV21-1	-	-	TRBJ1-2	CASSKALLGRDRSNYGYTF	TGTGCCAGCAGCAAAGCGCTTCTGGGTCGGGACCGCTCTAACTATGGCTACACCTTC
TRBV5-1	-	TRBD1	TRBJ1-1	CASSLGQGASTEAFF	TGCGCCAGCAGCTTGGGACAGGGGGCAAGCACTGAAGCTTTCTTT
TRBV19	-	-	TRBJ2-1	CASSIVPNSYNEQFF	TGTGCCAGTAGTATAGTTCCTAACTCCTACAATGAGCAGTTCTTC
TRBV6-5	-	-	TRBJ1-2	CASRISGPTYGYTF	TGTGCCAGCAGAATCTCGGGACCGACCTATGGCTACACCTTC
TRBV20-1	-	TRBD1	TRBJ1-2	CSASGQVSNYGYTF	TGCAGTGCTAGTGGACAGGTTTCTAACTATGGCTACACCTTC
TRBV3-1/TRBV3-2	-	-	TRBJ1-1	CASSQTPWGTEAFF	TGTGCCAGCAGCCAGACTCCATGGGGCACTGAAGCTTTCTTT
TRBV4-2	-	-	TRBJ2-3	CASSRTDTQYF	TGTGCCAGCAGTCGCACAGATACGCAGTATTTT
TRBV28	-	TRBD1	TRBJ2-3	CASSIPGQGARGTDTQYF	TGTGCCAGCAGTATACCGGGACAGGGGGCGAGGGGCACAGATACGCAGTATTTT
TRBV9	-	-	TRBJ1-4	CASSSSGTWDEKLFF	TGTGCCAGCAGCTCATCCGGGACATGGGATGAAAAACTGTTTTTT
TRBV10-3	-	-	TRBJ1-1	CAISESGGRMNTEAFF	TGTGCCATCAGTGAGTCCGGGGGGCGCATGAACACTGAAGCTTTCTTT
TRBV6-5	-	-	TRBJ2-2	CASTPGSPGGELFF	TGTGCCAGCACCCCCGGGAGCCCTGGTGGGGAGCTGTTTTTT
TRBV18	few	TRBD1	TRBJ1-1	CASSATGGGTEAFF	TGTGCCAGCTCGGCCACAGGGGGAGGCACTGAAGCTTTCTTT
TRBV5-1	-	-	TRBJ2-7	CASRRWGSHEQYF	TGCGCCAGCCGACGTTGGGGGTCTCACGAGCAGTACTTC
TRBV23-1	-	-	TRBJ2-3	CATSRWSRDPDTQYF	TGCGCCACCAGCCGGTGGAGTAGGGACCCAGATACGCAGTATTTT
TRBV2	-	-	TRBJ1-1	CASSAFGGLNTEAFF	TGTGCCAGCAGTGCCTTCGGGGGCCTAAACACTGAAGCTTTCTTT
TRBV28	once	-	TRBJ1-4	CASSSISRGPNEKLFF	TGTGCCAGCAGTTCCATCAGCCGGGGTCCCAATGAAAAACTGTTTTTT
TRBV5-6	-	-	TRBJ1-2	CASSLVMSGGYTF	TGTGCCAGCAGCTTGGTGATGAGTGGTGGCTACACCTTC
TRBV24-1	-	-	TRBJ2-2	CATWGRANGGVTGELFF	TGTGCCACCTGGGGACGGGCCAACGGGGGAGTAACCGGGGAGCTGTTTTTT
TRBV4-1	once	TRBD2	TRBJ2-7	CASSPQTSGRQYEQYF	TGCGCCAGCAGCCCCCAGACTAGCGGGAGACAATACGAGCAGTACTTC
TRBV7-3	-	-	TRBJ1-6	CASSLGQFNNSPLHF	TGTGCCAGCAGCTTAGGACAGTTCAATAATTCACCCCTCCACTTT
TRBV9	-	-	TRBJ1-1	CASSVELREGPNTEAFF	TGTGCCAGCAGCGTAGAGTTGAGGGAAGGGCCGAACACTGAAGCTTTCTTT
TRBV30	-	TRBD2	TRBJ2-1	CAWRLAGGKFF	TGTGCCTGGAGGCTAGCGGGAGGGAAGTTCTTC
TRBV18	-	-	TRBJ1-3	CAAPSGNTIYF	TGTGCCGCCCCCTCTGGAAACACCATATATTTT